This T cell receptor beta chain was recorded in a study of OX40 agonist ivuxolimab in advanced cancers. Overall study: It was ivuxolimab, an agonistic anti-OX40 (CD134) antibody, that patients were treated with. One patient with hepatocellular carcinoma and two with cutaneous melanoma, three in all, had partial responses.

TCRdb's table, derived via immunoSEQ multiplex PCR, lists solely in-frame clones and lacks some. Among tens of thousands of clones listed, about 89% were seen once. Germline loops: CDR1 SGHKS, CDR2 YYEKEE (reference sequence). The CDR3 covers 14 residues. About this clone: Its specificity is unknown. The junction does not match germline at one end; this may be a read error. The identical CDR3 is also encoded by other nucleotide sequences in the sample.

Study-level findings and limits: Low levels of normalized T-cell clonal expansion also appeared in some nonresponders. The average count of expanded clones was higher among CD8+ T cells than among CD4+.

The J gene is TRBJ2-7, the V gene TRBV5-5; D call uncertain. The clonotype was recovered from an adult with an advanced solid tumor such as melanoma, head and neck, liver or kidney cancer. The sequences come from CD4+ or CD8+ T cells sorted from blood, collected in a trial of the OX40 agonist ivuxolimab. CDR3: CASSLLGHPDEQYF. In DNA form, the CDR3 reads TGCGCCAGCAGCTTGTTAGGCCACCCAGACGAGCAGTACTTC.